These 23 T cell receptor beta chains originate from one sample sequenced in a study of cytomegalovirus exposure and HLA in healthy donors. PCR was performed using 60 Vbeta and 13 Jbeta primers. TCRdb's table, derived via immunoSEQ multiplex PCR, lists solely in-frame clones and lacks some. The profile covers about 140,000 clones, with roughly 76% appearing a single time and 3.9% taken by the ten largest. The sequenced sample was PBMCs. The receptors originated from a man between 18 and 29 years old in good health and CMV-seronegative.

This clone was detected once. The chain is built from TRBV28 and TRBJ2-3; 14 bases fit TRBD2. Trimming at V came to 5 bases and at J to 2 bases, leaving 9 bases not matched to a gene. The CDR3 is made up of 18 amino acids. Germline V gene lookup returns CDR1 MDHEN and CDR2 SYDVKM. CDR3 in DNA: TGTGCCAGCAGTGGACTAGCGGGGGGCCCCTCTTCCACAGATACGCAGTATTTT. It translates to CASSGLAGGPSSTDTQYF.

This clone was detected only a few times. CDR3 loop: CASRPGEGSTEAFF. CDR3 in DNA: TGTGCCAGCAGACCGGGAGAAGGGAGCACTGAAGCTTTCTTT. The rearrangement links TRBV6-1 to TRBJ1-1; no reliable D call. This CDR3 region has 14 residues. Germline V CDR1 and CDR2: MNHNS, SASEGT. V was shortened by 6 bases and J by 4 bases, with 15 bases between the two germline ends.

The chain has TRBV10-1 and TRBJ2-7; the match to TRBD2 covers 7 bases. This CDR3 comprises 14 residues. The V gene's germline CDR1 is WNHNN and CDR2 SYGVQD (reference sequence). V dropped 2 bases and J dropped 2; count of bases not matched to a gene: 3. The CDR3: CASSEGGRAYEQYF. DNA of the CDR3: TGCGCCAGCAGTGAGGGCGGGAGAGCCTACGAGCAGTACTTC.

This clone was counted between two and nine times. This chain uses TRBV2 with TRBJ1-1; TRBD1 is a possible D gene (5 bases). Trimming left V 7 bases short and J 1 base short, with 10 bases between. This CDR3 is 13 amino acids long. The germline gives CDR1 SNHLY, CDR2 FYNNEI. CDR3 protein: CASIQRGNTEAFF. The CDR3 nucleotides read TGTGCCAGCATTCAAAGGGGGAACACTGAAGCTTTCTTT.

This chain uses TRBV10-2 with TRBJ2-3; TRBD2 agrees at 7 bases. From germline, CDR1 is WSHSY and CDR2 SAAADI. Unmatched junction bases numbered 12, after V lost 2 bases and J lost 4 bases. The CDR3 spans 17 residues. CDR3 DNA: TGCGCCAGCAGTGAGCCGGGGAGCGGGGCCCTCGCAGATACGCAGTATTTT. Translation gives CASSEPGSGALADTQYF.

The CDR3: CASSGQGADTQYF. The CDR3 nucleotides are TGTGCCAGCAGCGGACAGGGGGCAGATACGCAGTATTTT. The chain has TRBV5-4 and TRBJ2-3; the match to TRBD1 covers 10 bases. Germline CDR1 and CDR2: SGHNT and YYREEE (reference sequence). The CDR3 is made up of 13 amino acids. Unmatched junction bases numbered 0, after V lost 4 bases and J lost 4 bases.

The gene calls are TRBV7-6 and TRBJ2-3; TRBD2 aligns across 7 bases. Germline CDR1 SGHVS, CDR2 FNYEAQ. After removal of 8 bases from V and 4 bases from J, the junction contained 9 bases not matched to a gene. CDR3 size: 14 residues. In DNA, the CDR3 is TGTGCCAGCGGACCGACTAGCCTCCCAGATACGCAGTATTTT. Translation: CASGPTSLPDTQYF.

The chain has TRBV7-9 and TRBJ2-1; 14 bases align to TRBD2. The germline CDR1 and CDR2 sequences are SEHNR and FQNEAQ (reference sequence). The CDR3 extends over 16 amino acids. V lost 4 bases, J lost 7 bases, and 6 bases stayed unmatched. CDR3 nucleotides: TGTGCCAGCAGCTCAGGGACTAGCGGGAGTGGGAATGAGCAGTTCTTC. It encodes CASSSGTSGSGNEQFF.

The J gene is TRBJ2-3, the V gene TRBV12-5; 13 positions agree with TRBD2. Germline assignment: CDR1 LGHNT and CDR2 FRNRAP. V trimming: 6 bases; J trimming: 6 bases; junction bases outside the gene matches: 9. CDR3 length: 16 residues. The CDR3: CASGTGTSGAVDTQYF. The CDR3 DNA is TGTGCTAGTGGCACCGGGACTAGCGGGGCCGTGGATACGCAGTATTTT.

V gene TRBV14 combines with J gene TRBJ1-1; D is possibly TRBD1 (5 bases). The V gene lost 3 bases and the J gene lost 4 bases, with 9 bases spanning the gap. The CDR3 totals 13 residues. Germline V gives CDR1 SGHDN, CDR2 FVKESK. The CDR3 DNA follows: TGTGCCAGCAGCCACACCGGGGGCACTGAAGCTTTCTTT. Its translation: CASSHTGGTEAFF.

This clone occurred a few times. The chain couples TRBV30 to TRBJ1-4; D unclear. The CDR3 loop spans 14 amino acids. Germline CDR1 is GTSNPN and CDR2 is SVGIG (reference sequence). Trimming shortened V by 3 bases and J by 6 bases, and 14 bases separated the two germline ends. CDR3 in amino acids: CAWSPDEGHEKLFF. CDR3 in DNA: TGTGCCTGGAGCCCCGACGAGGGCCATGAAAAACTGTTTTTT. The variable domain in full, with the rest retrieved from reference TRBV30 and TRBJ1-4, is SQTIHQWPATLVQPVGSPLSLECTVEGTSNPNLYWYRQAAGRGLQLLFYSVGIGQISSEVPQNLSASRPQDRQFILSSKKLLLSDSGFYLCAWSPDEGHEKLFFGSGTQLSVL.

J is TRBJ2-7 and V is TRBV6-5; TRBD2 is a possible D gene (6 bases). Trimming pared 0 bases from V and 4 bases from J, leaving 16 bases between. CDR1 and CDR2 from the germline V gene are MNHEY and SVGAGI. The CDR3 sequence is 16 residues long. CDR3 coding DNA: TGTGCCAGCAGTTACTCCGGGGGTCGGATGGTATACGAGCAGTACTTC. Translating gives CASSYSGGRMVYEQYF.

The CDR3 nucleotides are TGTGCCAGCAGTTTATCCCGGACAGGGTTGGGCTACACCTTC. Translation gives CASSLSRTGLGYTF. V and J are TRBV28 and TRBJ1-2; TRBD1 matches 8 bases. Unmatched junction bases numbered 6, after V lost 1 base and J lost 8 bases. This CDR3 contains 14 residues. Germline V gene data show CDR1 as MDHEN and CDR2 as SYDVKM.

The sample holds one count of this clone. The chain uses TRBV11-2 and TRBJ2-7; 9 bases map to TRBD2. CDR1 is SGHAT and CDR2 is FQNNGV in the germline V gene. V was clipped by 1 base and J by 6 bases; unmatched bases: 7. The CDR3 contains 15 residues. The CDR3 region is CASSLGASGTSEQYF. The CDR3 nucleotides read TGTGCCAGCAGCTTAGGGGCTAGCGGGACTAGCGAGCAGTACTTC. Supplemented by reference TRBV11-2 and TRBJ2-7, the full variable domain reads EAGVAQSPRYKIIEKRQSVAFWCNPISGHATLYWYQQILGQGPKLLIQFQNNGVVDDSQLPKDRFSAERLKGVDSTLKIQPAKLEDSAVYLCASSLGASGTSEQYFGPGTRLTVT.

This clone was detected only a few times. The chain couples TRBV19 to TRBJ1-2; D might be TRBD1 (6 bases). The CDR3 extends over 14 amino acids. V lost 4 bases and J lost 4, with 13 bases in between. Germline V gene sequence: CDR1 LNHDA, CDR2 SQIVND (reference sequence). This chain's CDR3 is CASSSYDRSYGYTF. As DNA, the CDR3 is TGTGCCAGTAGTAGCTACGACAGGAGCTATGGCTACACCTTC.

This sequence joins TRBV7-2 and TRBJ1-2; 7 nucleotides match TRBD1. CDR1 and CDR2 from the germline V gene are SGHTA and FQGNSA. Losses at the gene ends were 3 bases for V and 4 bases for J; bases not matched to a gene: 8. The CDR3 consists of 15 residues. The CDR3 coding sequence is TGTGCCAGCAGCTTCTATGACGGACAGGTCTATGGCTACACCTTC. Translation: CASSFYDGQVYGYTF. Full variable domain (rest looked up from reference TRBV7-2 and TRBJ1-2): GAGVSQSPSNKVTEKGKDVELRCDPISGHTALYWYRQSLGQGLEFLIYFQGNSAPDKSGLPSDRFSAERTGGSVSTLTIQRTQQEDSAVYLCASSFYDGQVYGYTFGSGTRLTVV.

The V call is TRBV18, the J call TRBJ1-5; tentatively, D is TRBD1 (6 bases). This CDR3 is 16 amino acids long. The V end lost 3 bases, the J end lost 0 bases, and 12 bases lay between the germline ends. Germline CDR1 and CDR2: KGHSH and LQKENI. The CDR3 region is CASSPVAGDSNQPQHF. The DNA of the CDR3 is TGTGCCAGCTCACCGGTCGCAGGGGATAGCAATCAGCCCCAGCATTTT.

The count of this clone is one. At one of its ends the junction is not consistent with the germline gene, which may arise from a read error. The chain is built from TRBV7-9 and TRBJ2-1, with D perhaps matching TRBD1 (5 bases). The CDR3 sequence is 11 residues long. Germline V gives CDR1 SEHNR, CDR2 FQNEAQ (reference sequence). The chain's CDR3 is CASSLGTQQIF. CDR3 coding DNA: TGTGCCAGCAGCTTAGGGACACAACAAATCTTC.

The table lists this clone with a few counts. This sequence joins TRBV6-1 and TRBJ1-1; D unclear. The CDR3 runs 15 residues. V was trimmed by 4 bases and J by 1 base, leaving 13 bases between them. In germline, CDR1 is MNHNS, CDR2 SASEGT. CDR3 in DNA: TGTGCCAGCAGTGGACGGTATCGGAGGAACACTGAAGCTTTCTTT. Translating it yields CASSGRYRRNTEAFF.

The V gene is TRBV6-6, the J gene TRBJ2-2, with 7 bases lining up with TRBD1. This CDR3 comprises 15 residues. Germline trimming cut 6 bases from V and 6 bases from J; bases unmatched to any gene: 10. Germline lookup yields CDR1 MNHNY and CDR2 SVGAGI (reference sequence). CDR3 coding DNA: TGTGCCAGCAGCCTAGGGGGCTTCCCACCCGGGGAGCTGTTTTTT. Its translation: CASSLGGFPPGELFF.

DNA for the CDR3: TGTGCCAGTGTGGACAGTTTTTTCTACGAGCAGTACTTC. Protein: CASVDSFFYEQYF. The chain carries TRBV6-1 and TRBJ2-7; D might be TRBD1 (6 bases). Germline assignment: CDR1 MNHNS and CDR2 SASEGT. The ends were cut back, 9 bases at V and 3 bases at J, with 15 bases in the middle. The CDR3 covers 13 residues.

The chain uses TRBV5-1 and TRBJ2-5, with a possible D match to TRBD1 (7 bases). The DNA end favors TRBJ2-7, so the J call may be wrong. Germline-derived CDR1 and CDR2 are SGHRS and YFSETQ. This CDR3 is 13 amino acids long. CDR3 in DNA: TGCGCCAGCAGCTCAGGGGGACTTTACGAGCAGTACTTC. This codes for CASSSGGLYEQYF.

CDR3 sequence: CASSQEYLGARTEAFF. The CDR3 DNA is TGCGCCAGCAGCCAAGAGTATCTAGGGGCTCGCACTGAAGCTTTCTTT. This chain links TRBV4-1 with TRBJ1-1; D is perhaps TRBD1 (5 bases). Deletions cut 0 bases from V and 4 bases from J, with 15 bases between. This CDR3 comprises 16 residues. The germline V gene has CDR1 MGHRA and CDR2 YSYEKL.